Listed here are 22 T cell receptor beta chains from one sample, sequenced in a study of blood T cell repertoires in COVID-19. The protocol was immunoSEQ multiplex PCR, while the TCRdb copy is restricted to in-frame clones and leaves out a portion. This sample yields 200,000 to 300,000 clones, of which about four fifths are seen a single time; 6.5% to 9% belongs to the top ten. Material: peripheral blood. Source of these receptors: a woman of 80 years or more with COVID-19, enrolled during active disease.

This chain connects TRBV2 to TRBJ2-1, with D uncertain. CDR1 is SNHLY and CDR2 is FYNNEI in the germline V gene. The CDR3 contains 13 residues. V was trimmed by 3 bases and J by 4 bases, leaving 7 bases between them. The CDR3 loop is CASSENSYNEQFF. CDR3 nucleotides: TGTGCCAGCAGTGAGAACTCGTACAATGAGCAGTTCTTC.

The gene calls are TRBV3-1 (or the pseudogene TRBV3-2) and TRBJ2-5, with 10 bases aligning to TRBD2. The CDR3 is 18 amino acids. With 1 base clipped from V and 2 bases from J, the junction kept 10 bases outside the gene matches. Germline CDR1 reads LGHDT; CDR2 reads YNNKEL (reference sequence). CDR3 DNA sequence: TGTGCCAGCAGCCAAGTGGTTGGTGCAGCGGGGGGGCAAGAGACCCAGTACTTC. Its translation: CASSQVVGAAGGQETQYF.

This clone was picked up a small number of times. The chain carries TRBV10-1 and TRBJ1-1; 8 nucleotides match TRBD1. Losses at the gene ends were 4 bases for V and 3 bases for J; bases not matched to a gene: 16. CDR1 WNHNN and CDR2 SYGVQD come from the germline V gene (reference sequence). CDR3 length: 18 residues. The CDR3 DNA sequence: TGCGCCAGCAGTGGGCCAGACAGGGGAAGTTGGAAGGACACTGAAGCTTTCTTT. Encoded protein: CASSGPDRGSWKDTEAFF.

The rearrangement links TRBV5-6 to TRBJ2-6; 7 bases are shared with TRBD2. J gave up 4 bases and V 3 bases, and 4 bases lay outside the gene matches. The CDR3 has 15 amino acids. Looked up from germline, CDR1 is SGHDT and CDR2 is YYEEEE. The CDR3 coding sequence is TGTGCCAGCAGCTGGGGAGGGGCGGGGGCCAACGTCCTGACTTTC. Its translation: CASSWGGAGANVLTF.

The chain joins TRBV3-1 (or the pseudogene TRBV3-2) to TRBJ1-1; 7 positions agree with TRBD1. Germline V gene lookup returns CDR1 LGHDT and CDR2 YNNKEL (reference sequence). V trimming: 6 bases; J trimming: 1 base; junction bases outside the gene matches: 5. The CDR3 is made up of 14 amino acids. For the CDR3, the DNA is TGTGCCAGCAGAGCCGGGACAGAGAACACTGAAGCTTTCTTT. As protein: CASRAGTENTEAFF.

V usage is TRBV6-6 and J usage is TRBJ1-1; weak D call: TRBD1 (5 bases). The V and J ends lost 10 bases and 0 bases respectively, with 12 bases between them. Per the germline V gene, CDR1 is MNHNY and CDR2 is SVGAGI (reference sequence). This CDR3 contains 13 residues. CDR3 sequence: CATQWGVNTEAFF. The CDR3 DNA reads as TGTGCCACACAGTGGGGGGTGAACACTGAAGCTTTCTTT.

The chain joins TRBV19 to TRBJ1-5; no firm D call. This CDR3 contains 14 residues. The germline V gene encodes CDR1 LNHDA and CDR2 SQIVND (reference sequence). V lost 10 bases, J lost 2 bases, and 15 bases lay in between. CDR3 region: CAISPIAGNQPQHF. Here the CDR3 DNA reads TGTGCCATCAGCCCCATAGCGGGCAATCAGCCCCAGCATTTT.

This chain uses TRBV5-4 with TRBJ2-3, with no clear D. The germline CDR1 and CDR2 sequences are SGHNT and YYREEE (reference sequence). The CDR3 has 14 residues. V was clipped by 2 bases and J by 1 base, with 8 bases between them. The CDR3 sequence: CASSFPSRTDTQYF. In DNA form, the CDR3 reads TGTGCCAGCAGCTTCCCCAGTCGCACAGATACGCAGTATTTT.

Turning to this clone: One end of the junction is discordant with germline, which a read error may explain. The V gene is TRBV30, the J gene TRBJ1-1; 7 bases are a match to TRBD1. The germline gives CDR1 GTSNPN, CDR2 SVGIG (reference sequence). The CDR3 covers 14 residues. CDR3 DNA: TGTGCCTGGAGTGTACAGGGGAGGAACGCTGAAGCTTTCTTT. Residues: CAWSVQGRNAEAFF.

This clone occurred a few times. This chain joins TRBV5-1 and TRBJ1-2; no reliable D call. CDR1 is SGHRS, CDR2 YFSETQ, per germline. The CDR3 covers 14 residues. The ends were cut back, 0 bases at V and 7 bases at J, with 13 bases in the middle. In nucleotides, the CDR3 is TGCGCCAGCAGCTTGGTGTCCGCGGAACGTGGCTACACCTTC. Amino acid sequence: CASSLVSAERGYTF.

The chain recombines TRBV28 with TRBJ1-1; D call uncertain. Trimming shortened V by 0 bases and J by 4 bases, and 9 bases separated the two germline ends. The length of the CDR3 is 14 residues. Germline lookup yields CDR1 MDHEN and CDR2 SYDVKM. CDR3 sequence: CASSLWGRVTEAFF. The CDR3 DNA follows: TGTGCCAGCAGTTTATGGGGGAGGGTCACTGAAGCTTTCTTT. Drawing the rest from reference TRBV28 and TRBJ1-1, the complete variable domain is DVKVTQSSRYLVKRTGEKVFLECVQDMDHENMFWYRQDPGLGLRLIYFSYDVKMKEKGDIPEGYSVSREKKERFSLILESASTNQTSMYLCASSLWGRVTEAFFGQGTRLTVV.

The rearrangement joins TRBV27 to TRBJ2-7, with D possibly matching TRBD1 (6 bases). CDR1 and CDR2 from the germline V gene are MNHEY and SMNVEV (reference sequence). CDR3 length equals 19 residues. The V end was cut by 5 bases, the J end by 0 bases, with 26 bases between. CDR3 DNA sequence: TGTGCCAGCAGTATCTTCGGACAGTCTAATCACTCGGACTCCTACGAGCAGTACTTC. Its protein product is CASSIFGQSNHSDSYEQYF.

The chain combines TRBV18 with TRBJ2-1; possibly TRBD1 for D (6 bases). The CDR3 runs to 15 residues. Germline CDR1 KGHSH, CDR2 LQKENI. V gave up 2 bases and J gave up 4 bases, with 12 bases separating them. In DNA form, the CDR3 reads TGTGCCAGCTCACCATACCAGGGGCCGTACAATGAGCAGTTCTTC. Translating gives CASSPYQGPYNEQFF.

This rearrangement joins TRBV18 to TRBJ1-2; 7 nucleotides match TRBD1. This CDR3 region has 15 residues. V trimming: 0 bases; J trimming: 6 bases; junction bases outside the gene matches: 7. Germline V gene sequence: CDR1 KGHSH, CDR2 LQKENI. The CDR3 sequence is CASSPPARGEDGYTF. CDR3 nucleotides: TGTGCCAGCTCACCACCCGCCAGGGGGGAGGATGGCTACACCTTC.

The V call is TRBV4-2, the J call TRBJ2-2, with 9 bases aligning to TRBD1. V lost 4 bases and J lost 5; bases outside the gene matches: 8. The CDR3 covers 16 residues. Germline values: CDR1 LGHNA, CDR2 YNFKEQ. Here the CDR3 DNA reads TGTGCCAGCAGCCGAGTAGACAGGGGGGATACCGGGGAGCTGTTTTTT. As protein: CASSRVDRGDTGELFF.

The chain carries TRBV25-1 and TRBJ2-1, with 7 bases matching TRBD2. This CDR3 has 13 amino acids. Trimming took 7 bases from V and 6 from J; bases not matched to a gene: 6. Germline assignment: CDR1 MGHDK and CDR2 SYGVNS. The CDR3 sequence: CASTAGLANEQFF. CDR3 coding DNA: TGTGCCAGCACAGCGGGGCTCGCCAATGAGCAGTTCTTC.

The chain uses TRBV18 and TRBJ1-5; unclear D gene. The CDR3 consists of 13 residues. Germline CDR1 and CDR2: KGHSH and LQKENI. V was clipped by 2 bases and J by 7 bases, with 9 bases between them. The DNA for the CDR3 is TGTGCCAGCTCACCATCGAGAGAACAGCCCCAGCATTTT. Protein sequence: CASSPSREQPQHF.

This clone was seen a single time. This sequence joins TRBV19 and TRBJ1-2, with 8 nucleotides matching TRBD1. CDR1 is LNHDA, CDR2 SQIVND, per germline (reference sequence). The CDR3 length is 16 residues. J was trimmed by 7 bases and V by 0 bases; bases with no gene match: 10. CDR3 sequence: CASSIDAGGRVGGYTF. For the CDR3, the DNA is TGTGCCAGTAGTATAGATGCAGGGGGCCGTGTTGGTGGCTACACCTTC.

This clone was counted between two and nine times. This sequence joins TRBV7-3 and TRBJ1-1; tentative D call: TRBD1 (5 bases). V was shortened by 2 bases and J by 8 bases, with 21 bases between the two germline ends. This CDR3 comprises 16 residues. Germline V gives CDR1 SGHTA, CDR2 FQGTGA. DNA for the CDR3: TGTGCCAGCAGCTTAGACCGCCTTGCTGGGAAGGGGGAAGCTTTCTTT. It translates to CASSLDRLAGKGEAFF.

This rearrangement joins TRBV19 to TRBJ2-1, with D possibly TRBD2 on 6 matching bases. From germline, CDR1 is LNHDA and CDR2 SQIVND (reference sequence). The CDR3 has 15 residues. V lost 1 base, J lost 5 bases, and 12 bases lay in between. The DNA of the CDR3 is TGTGCCAGTAGTATAGCGGGAGTACGGGACAATGAGCAGTTCTTC. This sequence encodes CASSIAGVRDNEQFF.

The CDR3 sequence is CASSGQSDTGELFF. As DNA, the CDR3 is TGTGCCAGCAGTGGTCAATCGGACACCGGGGAGCTGTTTTTT. This chain joins TRBV6-4 and TRBJ2-2; D ambiguous. The CDR3 is 14 residues long. Germline CDR1 and CDR2: MRHNA and SNTAGT. Trimming removed 4 bases at V and 3 bases at J, with 9 bases between.

This clone was seen only once. V and J are TRBV29-1 and TRBJ1-2; D remains ambiguous. CDR3 length: 14 residues. Germline assignment: CDR1 SQVTM and CDR2 ANQGSEA. The V end lost 4 bases, the J end lost 5 bases, and 17 bases lay between the germline ends. The DNA for the CDR3 is TGCAGCGTTGGACGGGGAGCTGCTACGTATGGCTACACCTTC. Amino acid sequence: CSVGRGAATYGYTF.